Listed below are T cell receptor beta chains from one sample, sequenced in a study of blood T cell repertoires in COVID-19. Clones were read by immunoSEQ multiplex PCR, and TCRdb kept only the in-frame ones, dropping some. The sample lists some 350,000 clones, more than 85% occurring once. Sample: PBMCs or T cells enriched from blood (not recorded which). Every receptor here comes from a woman aged 30 to 39 who had recovered from COVID-19. Each CDR3 is given with its conserved first and last residue. D genes are given only for firm matches. Clone size is shown for a subset of rows, as once, few, many or a class of expanded clone.

j_call: TRBJ2-3; d_call: NA; v_call: TRBV25-1; clone_size: once; cdr3_aa: CASSELTNFFTDTQYF; cdr3_nt: TGTGCCAGCAGTGAACTCACTAACTTTTTCACAGATACGCAGTATTTT
j_call: TRBJ1-6; d_call: TRBD1; v_call: TRBV6-5; clone_size: NA; cdr3_aa: CASSYSSGQFPSPLHF; cdr3_nt: TGTGCCAGCAGTTACTCTTCGGGACAGTTTCCTTCACCCCTCCACTTT
j_call: TRBJ1-5; d_call: NA; v_call: TRBV6-5; clone_size: NA; cdr3_aa: CASSYNRVVGPQHF; cdr3_nt: TGTGCCAGCAGTTACAACAGGGTGGTTGGGCCCCAGCATTTT
j_call: TRBJ2-3; d_call: NA; v_call: TRBV5-1; clone_size: NA; cdr3_aa: CASSLAGDRTDTQYF; cdr3_nt: TGCGCCAGCAGCTTGGCGGGGGACCGCACTGATACGCAGTATTTT
j_call: TRBJ1-2; d_call: TRBD1; v_call: TRBV6-5; clone_size: few; cdr3_aa: CASSLGTGVGYGYTF; cdr3_nt: TGTGCCAGCAGCCTCGGGACAGGGGTTGGCTATGGCTACACCTTC
j_call: TRBJ2-4; d_call: TRBD1; v_call: TRBV14; clone_size: NA; cdr3_aa: CASSRRTGLAKNIQYF; cdr3_nt: TGTGCCAGCAGCCGCAGGACAGGGCTAGCCAAAAACATTCAGTACTTC
j_call: TRBJ1-5; d_call: NA; v_call: TRBV28; clone_size: NA; cdr3_aa: CASSLESDQPQHF; cdr3_nt: TGTGCCAGCAGTTTAGAGTCTGATCAGCCCCAGCATTTT
j_call: TRBJ2-1; d_call: TRBD2; v_call: TRBV9; clone_size: NA; cdr3_aa: CASSEGLGDNEQFF; cdr3_nt: TGTGCCAGCAGCGAAGGACTAGGAGACAATGAGCAGTTCTTC
j_call: TRBJ1-6; d_call: TRBD1; v_call: TRBV6-5; clone_size: once; cdr3_aa: CASRTGLNNSPLHF; cdr3_nt: TGTGCCAGCAGGACAGGGTTGAACAATTCACCCCTCCACTTT
j_call: TRBJ2-7; d_call: NA; v_call: TRBV9; clone_size: NA; cdr3_aa: CASSVAFGETYEQYF; cdr3_nt: TGTGCCAGCAGCGTAGCTTTCGGGGAGACCTACGAGCAGTACTTC
j_call: TRBJ2-7; d_call: TRBD1; v_call: TRBV5-4; clone_size: NA; cdr3_aa: CASSPLSDRAPDEQYF; cdr3_nt: TGTGCCAGCAGCCCCTTGTCGGACAGGGCCCCTGACGAGCAGTACTTC
j_call: TRBJ2-7; d_call: NA; v_call: TRBV5-6; clone_size: NA; cdr3_aa: CASSLVGGKKSEQYF; cdr3_nt: TGTGCCAGCAGCTTGGTTGGGGGGAAGAAAAGCGAGCAGTACTTC
j_call: TRBJ2-3; d_call: TRBD2; v_call: TRBV11-2; clone_size: NA; cdr3_aa: CASSLGSSGSASTDTQYF; cdr3_nt: TGTGCCAGCAGCCTAGGGTCTAGCGGGAGTGCTAGCACAGATACGCAGTATTTT
j_call: TRBJ2-7; d_call: NA; v_call: TRBV25-1; clone_size: NA; cdr3_aa: CASSIEYEQYF; cdr3_nt: TGTGCCAGCAGTATCGAGTACGAGCAGTACTTC
j_call: TRBJ2-2; d_call: NA; v_call: TRBV15; clone_size: NA; cdr3_aa: CATSRTRDTGELFF; cdr3_nt: TGTGCCACCAGCAGAACCCGGGACACCGGGGAGCTGTTTTTT
j_call: TRBJ1-1; d_call: TRBD1; v_call: TRBV27; clone_size: NA; cdr3_aa: CASSLGTAWLNTEAFF; cdr3_nt: TGTGCCAGCAGCCTTGGGACAGCTTGGTTGAACACTGAAGCTTTCTTT
j_call: TRBJ2-6; d_call: NA; v_call: TRBV9; clone_size: NA; cdr3_aa: CASSVAHSGSGANVLTF; cdr3_nt: TGTGCCAGCAGCGTAGCCCACTCTGGCTCTGGGGCCAACGTCCTGACTTTC
j_call: TRBJ2-5; d_call: TRBD2; v_call: TRBV3-1/TRBV3-2; clone_size: NA; cdr3_aa: CASSQDDGLGETQYF; cdr3_nt: TGTGCCAGCAGCCAAGATGATGGACTAGGGGAGACCCAGTACTTC
j_call: TRBJ2-7; d_call: NA; v_call: TRBV15; clone_size: NA; cdr3_aa: CATSRQGSSYEQYF; cdr3_nt: TGTGCCACCAGCAGGCAGGGGAGCTCCTACGAGCAGTACTTC
j_call: TRBJ2-7; d_call: NA; v_call: TRBV28; clone_size: NA; cdr3_aa: CASSTVREQYF; cdr3_nt: TGTGCCAGCAGCACCGTTCGGGAGCAGTACTTC
j_call: TRBJ2-3; d_call: TRBD2; v_call: TRBV6-2/TRBV6-3; clone_size: NA; cdr3_aa: CASSYPGTSGSTDTQYF; cdr3_nt: TGTGCCAGCAGTTACCCCGGGACTAGCGGCAGCACAGATACGCAGTATTTT
j_call: TRBJ1-5; d_call: NA; v_call: TRBV28; clone_size: NA; cdr3_aa: CASSSLTGNQPQHF; cdr3_nt: TGTGCCAGCAGTTCCCTGACAGGCAATCAGCCCCAGCATTTT
j_call: TRBJ2-7; d_call: NA; v_call: TRBV7-9; clone_size: NA; cdr3_aa: CASSSVYEQYF; cdr3_nt: TGTGCCAGCAGCTCAGTCTACGAGCAGTACTTC
j_call: TRBJ2-6; d_call: NA; v_call: TRBV27; clone_size: NA; cdr3_aa: CATGWQGNTHSSGANVLTF; cdr3_nt: TGTGCCACTGGATGGCAGGGGAACACTCATAGCTCTGGGGCCAACGTCCTGACTTTC